Many counts were recorded for the clone carrying this TCR beta chain. The antigen remains unidentified. Uncontrolled infection, other autoimmune disease, pregnancy or lactation led to exclusion. For the diagnoses, clinical symptoms, serum thyroxine and TRAb, thyroid ultrasound and orbital computed tomography were used. This blood was taken when hyperthyroidism was first diagnosed, before any ophthalmopathy symptoms existed. This CDR3 has 19 amino acids. The V and J ends lost 5 bases and 2 bases, in that order; junction bases with no gene match: 9. This entry belongs to a study of T cells in Graves' hyperthyroidism and ophthalmopathy. Regarding the study as a whole: By a 13 V-J model, ophthalmopathy was set apart from stable hyperthyroidism.

From RNA transcripts, TCR beta CDR3 regions were amplified. The study used the HTBI primer set for a first-round RT-PCR of the TCR CDR3. MiXCR, run by TCRdb on the multiplex PCR reads, gives a single entry per CDR3 protein. This sample has about 360,000 distinct CDR3 sequences; approximately 13% occur once, and the top ten carry less than 25%. Source material: blood. This chain connects TRBV12-3 or TRBV12-4 to TRBJ2-2; 15 bases agree with TRBD2. The sequence was obtained from a man under 40 with Graves' hyperthyroidism that later progressed to Graves' ophthalmopathy. DNA of the CDR3: TGTGCCAGCAGTACCCACGCGGGACTAGCGGGGGGAAACACCGGGGAGCTGTTTTTT. This codes for CASSTHAGLAGGNTGELFF.